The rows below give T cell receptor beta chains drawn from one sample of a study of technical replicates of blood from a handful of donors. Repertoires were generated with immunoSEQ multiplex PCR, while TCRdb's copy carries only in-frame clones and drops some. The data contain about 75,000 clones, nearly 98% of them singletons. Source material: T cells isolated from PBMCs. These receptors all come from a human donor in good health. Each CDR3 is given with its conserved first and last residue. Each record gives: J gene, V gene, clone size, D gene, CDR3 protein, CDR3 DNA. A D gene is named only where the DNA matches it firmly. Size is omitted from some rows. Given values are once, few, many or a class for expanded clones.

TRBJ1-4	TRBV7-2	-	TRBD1	CASSKGEAGGEKLFF	TGTGCCAGCAGTAAGGGGGAGGCAGGGGGTGAAAAACTGTTTTTT
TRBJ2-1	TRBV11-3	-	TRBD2	CASSLGRGLAVNEQFF	TGTGCCAGCAGCTTAGGGAGGGGACTAGCGGTCAATGAGCAGTTCTTC
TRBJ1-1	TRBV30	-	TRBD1	CAWRQGDTEAFF	TGTGCCTGGAGACAGGGGGACACTGAAGCTTTCTTT
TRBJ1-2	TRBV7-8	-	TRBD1	CASSLEGQGYGYTF	TGTGCCAGCAGCTTAGAAGGACAGGGCTATGGCTACACCTTC
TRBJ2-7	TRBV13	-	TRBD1	CASSLGLRGLTSYEQYF	TGTGCCAGCAGCTTAGGCCTCAGGGGGCTTACTTCCTACGAGCAGTACTTC
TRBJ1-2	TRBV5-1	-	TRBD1	CASSLEGTGQVEGYTF	TGCGCCAGCAGCTTGGAGGGGACGGGACAGGTGGAGGGCTACACCTTC
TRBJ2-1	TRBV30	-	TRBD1	CAWSLDRGGFF	TGTGCCTGGAGTCTTGACAGGGGTGGGTTCTTC
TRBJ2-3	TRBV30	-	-	CASQRGDFPFTDTQYF	TGTGCCTCCCAACGCGGGGACTTCCCTTTCACAGATACGCAGTATTTT
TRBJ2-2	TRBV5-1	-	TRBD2	CASSPSGISTGELFF	TGCGCCAGCAGCCCTAGCGGGATTAGCACCGGGGAGCTGTTTTTT
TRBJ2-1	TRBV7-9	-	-	CASSTTGSVPYNEQFF	TGTGCCAGCTCGACTACCGGGAGCGTCCCCTACAATGAGCAGTTCTTC
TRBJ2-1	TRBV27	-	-	CASSLLTDSPNEQFF	TGTGCCAGCAGTTTATTAACGGACAGTCCCAATGAGCAGTTCTTC
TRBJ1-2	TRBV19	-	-	CASSPPPDRPGKVTF	TGTGCCAGTAGCCCACCTCCCGACCGCCCCGGGAAAGTAACCTTC
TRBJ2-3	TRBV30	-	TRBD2	CAWSGLASTDTQYF	TGTGCCTGGAGTGGACTAGCCAGCACAGATACGCAGTATTTT
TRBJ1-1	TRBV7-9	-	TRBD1	CASSSGGTVTEAFF	TGTGCCAGCAGCTCGGGTGGGACAGTCACTGAAGCTTTCTTT
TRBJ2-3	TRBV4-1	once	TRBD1	CASSEEQGADTQYF	TGCGCCAGCAGCGAAGAACAGGGGGCAGATACGCAGTATTTT
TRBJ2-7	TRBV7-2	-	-	CASSVSQAYEQYF	TGTGCCAGCAGCGTGTCCCAGGCCTACGAGCAGTACTTC
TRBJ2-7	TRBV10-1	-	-	CASSESGRPYEQYF	TGCGCCAGCAGTGAGTCGGGCAGGCCCTACGAGCAGTACTTC
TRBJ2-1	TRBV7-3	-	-	CASSLTLGGGNHNEQFF	TGTGCCAGCAGCTTAACGTTAGGGGGAGGGAATCACAATGAGCAGTTCTTC
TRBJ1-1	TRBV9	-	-	CASSVGGTLNTEAFF	TGTGCCAGCAGCGTAGGAGGGACTTTGAACACTGAAGCTTTCTTT
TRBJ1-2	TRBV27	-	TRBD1	CASSLRDSYGYTF	TGTGCCAGCAGTTTAAGGGACAGCTATGGCTACACCTTC
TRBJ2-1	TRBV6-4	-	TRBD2	CASSNLAGDYNEQFF	TGTGCCAGCAGTAATCTAGCGGGGGACTACAATGAGCAGTTCTTC
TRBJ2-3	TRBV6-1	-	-	CASTDGLTDTQYF	TGTGCCAGCACGGACGGACTCACAGATACGCAGTATTTT
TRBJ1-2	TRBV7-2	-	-	CASSLAYAAVYGYTF	TGTGCCAGCAGCTTAGCGTACGCCGCGGTCTATGGCTACACCTTC
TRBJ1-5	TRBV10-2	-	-	CASSESLGRVDQPQHF	TGCGCCAGCAGTGAGTCGTTGGGCAGGGTTGATCAGCCCCAGCATTTT
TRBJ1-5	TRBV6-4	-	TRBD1	CASSDRRGRNQPQHF	TGTGCCAGCAGTGACCGCAGGGGGCGGAATCAGCCCCAGCATTTT
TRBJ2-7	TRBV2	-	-	CASSEDTLYEQYF	TGTGCCAGCAGCGAGGACACCCTATACGAGCAGTACTTC
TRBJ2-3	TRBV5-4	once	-	CASSYVSTTDTQYF	TGTGCCAGCAGCTATGTCTCTACCACAGATACGCAGTATTTT
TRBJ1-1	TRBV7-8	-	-	CASSPRALLNTEAFF	TGTGCCAGCAGCCCGAGGGCCTTGCTAAACACTGAAGCTTTCTTT
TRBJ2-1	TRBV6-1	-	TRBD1	CASSVLGQGIWGEQFF	TGTGCCAGCAGTGTCTTGGGACAGGGGATTTGGGGTGAGCAGTTCTTC
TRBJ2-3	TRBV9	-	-	CASSVVGGVTDTQYF	TGTGCCAGCAGCGTAGTTGGCGGGGTTACAGATACGCAGTATTTT
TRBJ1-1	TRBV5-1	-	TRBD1	CASSTGDTEAFF	TGCGCCAGCAGCACAGGGGATACTGAAGCTTTCTTT
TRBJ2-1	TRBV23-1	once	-	CASSLGDWKYNEQFF	TGCGCCAGCAGTCTAGGGGACTGGAAATACAATGAGCAGTTCTTC
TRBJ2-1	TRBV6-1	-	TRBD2	CASRSGRVRYNEQFF	TGTGCCAGCAGGAGCGGGAGAGTGCGCTACAATGAGCAGTTCTTC
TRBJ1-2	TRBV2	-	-	CASSPLTGVGSYGYTF	TGTGCCAGCAGTCCTCTCACGGGGGTAGGGAGCTATGGCTACACCTTC
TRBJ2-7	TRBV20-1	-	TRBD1	CSADTGAGQYF	TGCAGTGCTGATACAGGGGCCGGGCAGTACTTC
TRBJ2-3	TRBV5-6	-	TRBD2	CASTLSGSSYTDTQYF	TGTGCCAGCACCCTTAGCGGGAGCTCTTACACAGATACGCAGTATTTT
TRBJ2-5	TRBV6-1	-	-	CASNHYNQETQYF	TGTGCCAGCAACCATTACAACCAAGAGACCCAGTACTTC
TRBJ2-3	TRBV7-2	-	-	CASSLLTGSRPDTQYF	TGTGCCAGCAGCTTATTAACGGGGAGTCGCCCAGATACGCAGTATTTT
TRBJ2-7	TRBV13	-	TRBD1	CASSTDREVDEQYF	TGTGCCAGCAGCACGGACAGGGAGGTAGACGAGCAGTACTTC
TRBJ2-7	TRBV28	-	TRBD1	CASSLSGTGLYEQYF	TGTGCCAGCAGTTTATCCGGGACAGGACTCTACGAGCAGTACTTC
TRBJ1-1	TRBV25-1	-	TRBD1	CASTRGGQREAFF	TGTGCCAGCACGCGAGGGGGACAGCGAGAAGCTTTCTTT
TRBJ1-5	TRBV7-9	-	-	CASSLVGGGQPQHF	TGTGCCAGCAGCTTAGTTGGGGGGGGTCAGCCCCAGCATTTT
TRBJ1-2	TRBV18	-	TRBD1	CASSPSGQGYGYTF	TGTGCCAGCTCACCCAGCGGACAGGGCTATGGCTACACCTTC
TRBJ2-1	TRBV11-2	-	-	CASSLFKRVWDEQFF	TGTGCCAGCAGCTTATTCAAGAGGGTCTGGGATGAGCAGTTCTTC
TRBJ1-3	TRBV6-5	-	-	CASIGRSTIYF	TGTGCCAGCATTGGCCGATCCACCATATATTTT
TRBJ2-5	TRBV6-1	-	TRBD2	CASRTAGGETQYF	TGTGCCAGCAGGACAGCGGGAGGTGAGACCCAGTACTTC
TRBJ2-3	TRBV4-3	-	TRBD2	CASSRHSGGSTDTQYF	TGCGCCAGCAGCCGTCATAGCGGGGGGAGCACAGATACGCAGTATTTT
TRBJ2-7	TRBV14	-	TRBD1	CASSPGQGAYEQYF	TGTGCCAGCAGCCCCGGACAGGGGGCTTACGAGCAGTACTTC
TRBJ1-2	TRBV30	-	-	CAWRTITGPNYGYTF	TGTGCCTGGAGAACGATTACAGGCCCCAACTATGGCTACACCTTC
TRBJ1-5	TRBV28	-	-	CASSPPRVDDQPQHF	TGTGCCAGCAGCCCACCCAGGGTTGATGATCAGCCCCAGCATTTT
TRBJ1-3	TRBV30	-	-	CAWILGNTIYF	TGTGCCTGGATACTCGGAAACACCATATATTTT
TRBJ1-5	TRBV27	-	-	CASSETGDNQPQHF	TGTGCCAGCAGTGAGACAGGAGATAATCAGCCCCAGCATTTT
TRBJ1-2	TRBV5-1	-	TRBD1	CASSLGAGGADGYTF	TGCGCCAGCAGCTTGGGTGCAGGGGGCGCAGATGGCTACACCTTC
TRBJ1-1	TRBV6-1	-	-	CASGGGLTEAFF	TGTGCCAGCGGCGGGGGTCTCACTGAAGCTTTCTTT
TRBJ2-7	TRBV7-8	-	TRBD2	CASSSGLAGAILSYEQYF	TGTGCCAGCAGCTCTGGACTAGCGGGCGCTATCCTCTCCTACGAGCAGTACTTC